These 2 T cell receptor beta chains were sequenced from one sample in a study of Graves' ophthalmopathy and Graves' hyperthyroidism. The authors amplified TCR beta CDR3 regions, and they did so from RNA transcripts for repertoire sequencing. First-round RT-PCR with HTBI primers preceded a second-round multiplex PCR. Each CDR3 protein is one row after TCRdb ran MiXCR on the multiplex PCR reads. Of roughly 380,000 distinct CDR3 sequences in the sample, 15% were seen once. Sequenced material: peripheral blood. The receptor set was obtained from a young woman with stable Graves' hyperthyroidism.

This clonotype has ten or more counts. The CDR3, as DNA: TGTGCCAGCACCCGCCTCGGGTGGGGCACCGGGGAGCTGTTTTTT. Its protein product is CASTRLGWGTGELFF. The V gene is TRBV6-2 or TRBV6-3, the J gene TRBJ2-2; no firm D call. The CDR3 consists of 15 residues. CDR1 and CDR2 from the germline V gene are MNHEY and SVGEGT. Trimming took off 7 bases at V and 4 bases at J, with 16 bases between the two ends.

This CDR3 is CASSPRVKGSGELFF. The CDR3 region has the DNA TGTGCCAGCAGCCCTAGGGTAAAAGGGTCCGGGGAGCTGTTTTTT. This chain uses TRBV6-1 with TRBJ2-2, with no clear D. Trimming pared 6 bases from V and 6 bases from J, leaving 17 bases between. CDR3 length: 15 amino acids. Germline V gene lookup returns CDR1 MNHNS and CDR2 SASEGT.